Listed below are T cell receptor beta chains from one sample, sequenced in a study of blood T cell repertoires in COVID-19. Profiling relied on immunoSEQ multiplex PCR, and the TCRdb table lists in-frame clones only, not all of them. The repertoire holds 90,000 to 130,000 clones, with roughly four fifths as singletons. Sequenced material: peripheral blood. The receptors were sampled from an older woman with acute or convalescent COVID-19. Each CDR3 is given with its conserved first and last residue. The D gene is left open where the match is weak. Size is stated for part of the rows, as once, few or many counts, or as a class when the clone is expanded.

d_call: TRBD1
v_call: TRBV18
clone_size: NA
j_call: TRBJ2-5
cdr3_length: 12
cdr3_nt: TGTGCCAGCGTACAGGGGGCTGAGACCCAGTACTTC
cdr3_aa: CASVQGAETQYF

d_call: NA
v_call: TRBV9
clone_size: medium-sized
j_call: TRBJ1-4
cdr3_length: 16
cdr3_nt: TGTGCCAGCAGCAAAAGATCGGGGAATGGGGATGAAAAACTGTTTTTT
cdr3_aa: CASSKRSGNGDEKLFF

d_call: NA
v_call: TRBV9
clone_size: NA
j_call: TRBJ1-5
cdr3_length: 13
cdr3_nt: TGTGCCAGCAGCGTTTCTTCCCATCAGCCCCAGCATTTT
cdr3_aa: CASSVSSHQPQHF

d_call: NA
v_call: TRBV24-1
clone_size: NA
j_call: TRBJ2-2
cdr3_length: 13
cdr3_nt: TGTGCCACCAGGGATAGGAGCACCGGGGAGCTGTTTTTT
cdr3_aa: CATRDRSTGELFF

d_call: NA
v_call: TRBV4-3
clone_size: NA
j_call: TRBJ2-5
cdr3_length: 17
cdr3_nt: TGCGCCAGCAGCCAAAGTGGAGGCCTCGCAGGACAAGAGACCCAGTACTTC
cdr3_aa: CASSQSGGLAGQETQYF

d_call: TRBD1
v_call: TRBV5-4
clone_size: NA
j_call: TRBJ1-1
cdr3_length: 15
cdr3_nt: TGTGCCAGCAGCCCTGGACAGGGGAGGAACACTGAAGCTTTCTTT
cdr3_aa: CASSPGQGRNTEAFF

d_call: NA
v_call: TRBV18
clone_size: few
j_call: TRBJ2-7
cdr3_length: 13
cdr3_nt: TGTGCCAGCTCACCAGACAGTCCCTACGAGCAGTACTTC
cdr3_aa: CASSPDSPYEQYF

d_call: NA
v_call: TRBV7-9
clone_size: NA
j_call: TRBJ1-4
cdr3_length: 18
cdr3_nt: TGTGCCAGCAGCTTATATATGGGCGGGGTTTCAACTAATGAAAAACTGTTTTTT
cdr3_aa: CASSLYMGGVSTNEKLFF

d_call: NA
v_call: TRBV7-2
clone_size: few
j_call: TRBJ1-2
cdr3_length: 16
cdr3_nt: TGTGCCAGCAGCCCACCCACAGGGATCGATGGCTATGGCTACACCTTC
cdr3_aa: CASSPPTGIDGYGYTF

d_call: TRBD1
v_call: TRBV5-4
clone_size: NA
j_call: TRBJ1-3
cdr3_length: 17
cdr3_nt: TGTGCCAGCAGCTTTGGGGCAGGGGGTTTCTCTGGAAACACCATATATTTT
cdr3_aa: CASSFGAGGFSGNTIYF

d_call: NA
v_call: TRBV29-1
clone_size: NA
j_call: TRBJ1-3
cdr3_length: 16
cdr3_nt: TGCAGCGTTGAAGATTTCGACAGATCCTCTGGAAACACCATATATTTT
cdr3_aa: CSVEDFDRSSGNTIYF

d_call: NA
v_call: TRBV5-1
clone_size: NA
j_call: TRBJ2-5
cdr3_length: 15
cdr3_nt: TGCGCCAGCAGCTGGGGGGGGCAAGTCCAAGAGACCCAGTACTTC
cdr3_aa: CASSWGGQVQETQYF

d_call: NA
v_call: TRBV28
clone_size: NA
j_call: TRBJ1-5
cdr3_length: 15
cdr3_nt: TGTGCCAGCAGCTCCGTCGGGGGGATCAATCAGCCCCAGCATTTT
cdr3_aa: CASSSVGGINQPQHF

d_call: NA
v_call: TRBV15
clone_size: NA
j_call: TRBJ2-4
cdr3_length: 14
cdr3_nt: TGTGCCACCAGCAGAGAGCCACTTGCGGGCATTCAGTACTTC
cdr3_aa: CATSREPLAGIQYF

d_call: TRBD2
v_call: TRBV7-2
clone_size: NA
j_call: TRBJ2-3
cdr3_length: 16
cdr3_nt: TGTGCCAGCAGCTCTCTAGCGGGGGGGCCAACAGATACGCAGTATTTT
cdr3_aa: CASSSLAGGPTDTQYF

d_call: NA
v_call: TRBV19
clone_size: NA
j_call: TRBJ1-1
cdr3_length: 15
cdr3_nt: TGTGCCAGTAGTTTGCCACAGGGAGGGAAGTTTGAAGCTTTCTTT
cdr3_aa: CASSLPQGGKFEAFF

d_call: TRBD1
v_call: TRBV6-4
clone_size: NA
j_call: TRBJ1-4
cdr3_length: 17
cdr3_nt: TGTGCCAGCAGTGACTCTACCTGGACAGGGGAGAACGAAAAACTGTTTTTT
cdr3_aa: CASSDSTWTGENEKLFF

d_call: TRBD2
v_call: TRBV11-3
clone_size: NA
j_call: TRBJ2-3
cdr3_length: 15
cdr3_nt: TGTGCCAGCAGCTTTGTACTAGCGGGGACAGATACGCAGTATTTT
cdr3_aa: CASSFVLAGTDTQYF

d_call: TRBD1
v_call: TRBV7-2
clone_size: NA
j_call: TRBJ1-2
cdr3_length: 13
cdr3_nt: TGTGCCAGCAGCACGCGACAGGGCGGCGGCTACACCTTC
cdr3_aa: CASSTRQGGGYTF

d_call: NA
v_call: TRBV12-3/TRBV12-4
clone_size: NA
j_call: TRBJ2-7
cdr3_length: 13
cdr3_nt: TGTGCCAGCAGCACGGGTTTCTCCTACGAGCAGTACTTC
cdr3_aa: CASSTGFSYEQYF

d_call: NA
v_call: TRBV15
clone_size: NA
j_call: TRBJ1-5
cdr3_length: 14
cdr3_nt: TGTGCCACCAGCAGAGATAGGGGAAATCAGCCCCAGCATTTT
cdr3_aa: CATSRDRGNQPQHF

d_call: TRBD2
v_call: TRBV4-1
clone_size: NA
j_call: TRBJ2-1
cdr3_length: 19
cdr3_nt: TGCGCCAGCAGCCAACCACTAGCGGGGGGGCCGTCAAAGCAGTTAGAGCAGTTCTTC
cdr3_aa: CASSQPLAGGPSKQLEQFF

d_call: TRBD1
v_call: TRBV28
clone_size: NA
j_call: TRBJ1-2
cdr3_length: 15
cdr3_nt: TGTGCCAGCAGTCCGGGACAGGGGGCTGGCTATGGCTACACCTTC
cdr3_aa: CASSPGQGAGYGYTF

d_call: TRBD2
v_call: TRBV7-3
clone_size: NA
j_call: TRBJ2-2
cdr3_length: 20
cdr3_nt: TGTGCCAGCAGCCCTGTTTGGCCTCCAGCGGGGGGGCCGGGCACCGGGGAGCTGTTTTTT
cdr3_aa: CASSPVWPPAGGPGTGELFF

d_call: TRBD1
v_call: TRBV2
clone_size: few
j_call: TRBJ1-1
cdr3_length: 14
cdr3_nt: TGTGCCAGCAGTGTAGACAGGGTGGACACTGAAGCTTTCTTT
cdr3_aa: CASSVDRVDTEAFF

d_call: TRBD1
v_call: TRBV19
clone_size: NA
j_call: TRBJ1-3
cdr3_length: 15
cdr3_nt: TGTGCCAGTAGTACTCACAGGGGCTCTGGAAACACCATATATTTT
cdr3_aa: CASSTHRGSGNTIYF

d_call: NA
v_call: TRBV7-3
clone_size: NA
j_call: TRBJ1-5
cdr3_length: 15
cdr3_nt: TGTGCCAGCAGCTTCCGCGGGTCCGGCAATCAGCCCCAGCATTTT
cdr3_aa: CASSFRGSGNQPQHF

d_call: NA
v_call: TRBV5-6
clone_size: NA
j_call: TRBJ2-3
cdr3_length: 12
cdr3_nt: TGTGCCAGCAGCTTAGGGGCAGATACGCAGTATTTT
cdr3_aa: CASSLGADTQYF

d_call: TRBD1
v_call: TRBV10-3
clone_size: few
j_call: TRBJ1-1
cdr3_length: 13
cdr3_nt: TGTGCCATCAGTGGACAGGGGAACACTGAAGCTTTCTTT
cdr3_aa: CAISGQGNTEAFF

d_call: TRBD2
v_call: TRBV4-2
clone_size: NA
j_call: TRBJ2-3
cdr3_length: 17
cdr3_nt: TGTGCCAGCAGCCCAATTCAGACTAGCGGGGCCCCAGATACGCAGTATTTT
cdr3_aa: CASSPIQTSGAPDTQYF

d_call: NA
v_call: TRBV30
clone_size: NA
j_call: TRBJ1-5
cdr3_length: 14
cdr3_nt: TGTGCCTGGATTGGAGGACGTGGGGATCAGCCCCAGCATTTT
cdr3_aa: CAWIGGRGDQPQHF

d_call: NA
v_call: TRBV10-3
clone_size: NA
j_call: TRBJ1-2
cdr3_length: 15
cdr3_nt: TGTGCCATCAGTGAGTCTCAGGTTTTTAACTATGGCTACACCTTC
cdr3_aa: CAISESQVFNYGYTF

d_call: NA
v_call: TRBV19
clone_size: NA
j_call: TRBJ1-1
cdr3_length: 15
cdr3_nt: TGTGCCAGTAGTATCTTCGCCCAGGGGAACACTGAAGCTTTCTTT
cdr3_aa: CASSIFAQGNTEAFF

d_call: NA
v_call: TRBV18
clone_size: NA
j_call: TRBJ1-4
cdr3_length: 15
cdr3_nt: TGTGCCAGCTCACCACCAGGCGGAGGAAATGAAAAACTGTTTTTT
cdr3_aa: CASSPPGGGNEKLFF

d_call: NA
v_call: TRBV24-1
clone_size: once
j_call: TRBJ1-2
cdr3_length: 13
cdr3_nt: TGTGCCACCAGTGATTTGCGAGGGCAAGGCTACACCTTC
cdr3_aa: CATSDLRGQGYTF

d_call: TRBD1
v_call: TRBV6-5
clone_size: once
j_call: TRBJ1-2
cdr3_length: 13
cdr3_nt: TGTGCCAGCAGTCGGGACAGGGGCTATGGCTACACCTTC
cdr3_aa: CASSRDRGYGYTF

d_call: NA
v_call: TRBV7-2
clone_size: NA
j_call: TRBJ2-3
cdr3_length: 14
cdr3_nt: TGTGCCAGCAGCGACGACAGTAGCACAGATACGCAGTATTTT
cdr3_aa: CASSDDSSTDTQYF

d_call: NA
v_call: TRBV9
clone_size: NA
j_call: TRBJ1-3
cdr3_length: 15
cdr3_nt: TGTGCCAGCAGCGTCCAGGCGACCTCTGGAAACACCATATATTTT
cdr3_aa: CASSVQATSGNTIYF

d_call: NA
v_call: TRBV7-6
clone_size: NA
j_call: TRBJ2-3
cdr3_length: 19
cdr3_nt: TGTGCCAGCAGCTCCGCGAATTTAGGGGGAGGGAGATTTCGGGATACGCAGTATTTT
cdr3_aa: CASSSANLGGGRFRDTQYF

d_call: TRBD1
v_call: TRBV19
clone_size: NA
j_call: TRBJ1-4
cdr3_length: 14
cdr3_nt: TGTGCCAGTAGTATCAGGGACAGAGGCGAAAAACTGTTTTTT
cdr3_aa: CASSIRDRGEKLFF

d_call: NA
v_call: TRBV11-3
clone_size: NA
j_call: TRBJ2-7
cdr3_length: 16
cdr3_nt: TGTGCCAGCAGTTCGGGGTGGGCAGGACGGTTCTACGAGCAGTACTTC
cdr3_aa: CASSSGWAGRFYEQYF

d_call: NA
v_call: TRBV19
clone_size: NA
j_call: TRBJ2-1
cdr3_length: 16
cdr3_nt: TGTGCCAGTAGGAACATAGAGGGATTCTCCTACAATGAGCAGTTCTTC
cdr3_aa: CASRNIEGFSYNEQFF

d_call: NA
v_call: TRBV6-5
clone_size: many
j_call: TRBJ1-2
cdr3_length: 15
cdr3_nt: TGTGCCAGCAGTTATGGGGCAGGGGATTGGAGGGGCTACACCTTC
cdr3_aa: CASSYGAGDWRGYTF

d_call: TRBD1
v_call: TRBV6-2/TRBV6-3
clone_size: NA
j_call: TRBJ1-4
cdr3_length: 16
cdr3_nt: TGTGCCAGCAGTGATAACAGGGGGCGAATCGGTGAAAAACTGTTTTTT
cdr3_aa: CASSDNRGRIGEKLFF

d_call: NA
v_call: TRBV21-1
clone_size: NA
j_call: TRBJ1-1
cdr3_length: 16
cdr3_nt: TGTGCCAGCAGCAAAATTAGGCCGCGGGAGAACACTGAAGCTTTCTTT
cdr3_aa: CASSKIRPRENTEAFF

d_call: NA
v_call: TRBV12-3/TRBV12-4
clone_size: NA
j_call: TRBJ1-5
cdr3_length: 13
cdr3_nt: TGTGCCAGCAGTTTCGAGAGCAATCAGCCCCAGCATTTT
cdr3_aa: CASSFESNQPQHF

d_call: TRBD1
v_call: TRBV19
clone_size: NA
j_call: TRBJ1-2
cdr3_length: 14
cdr3_nt: TGTGCCAGTAGTATAGACCCGACAGGGGGCGGCTACACCTTC
cdr3_aa: CASSIDPTGGGYTF

d_call: NA
v_call: TRBV6-5
clone_size: NA
j_call: TRBJ1-1
cdr3_length: 14
cdr3_nt: TGTGCCAGCATGGCGGAGCCTTGGCGGACTGAAGCTTTCTTT
cdr3_aa: CASMAEPWRTEAFF

d_call: NA
v_call: TRBV4-3
clone_size: NA
j_call: TRBJ1-2
cdr3_length: 16
cdr3_nt: TGCGCCAGCAGCCAAGATATCGGTCAGGGTAACTATGGCTACACCTTC
cdr3_aa: CASSQDIGQGNYGYTF

d_call: TRBD1
v_call: TRBV6-5
clone_size: NA
j_call: TRBJ2-6
cdr3_length: 15
cdr3_nt: TGTGCCAGTTCCCGGGACAGTACTGGGGCCAACGTCCTGACTTTC
cdr3_aa: CASSRDSTGANVLTF

d_call: NA
v_call: TRBV9
clone_size: NA
j_call: TRBJ1-1
cdr3_length: 14
cdr3_nt: TGTGCCAGCAGCGTCAATCCCCGGGACACTGAAGCTTTCTTT
cdr3_aa: CASSVNPRDTEAFF